Sequencing of this T cell receptor (beta chain) was carried out in a study of long-term antiretroviral therapy in people with HIV. Regarding the study as a whole: Pre-ART clonal expansions dominated every time point's repertoire.

Turning to this clone: Its antigen is undetermined.

Every donor had one or more pre-ART and two or more post-ART PBMC samples. Version v3.0 of the immunoSEQ assay ran at survey level. Sequencing efforts were directed toward roughly 35,000-50,000 T-cell genomes per sample. TCRdb's copy holds only in-frame clones and misses some; the assay was immunoSEQ multiplex PCR. The sample lists around 18,000 clones, about 80% seen once, with approximately 15% in the top ten. This specimen consisted of unsorted PBMCs, obtained 0.5 years before starting antiretroviral therapy. This TCR was recovered from a woman in her forties or fifties with HIV.

The CDR3 spells CASSPLPLNGNQPQHF. The CDR3 DNA reads as TGCGCCAGCAGCCCATTGCCCCTTAACGGCAATCAGCCCCAGCATTTT. The chain recombines TRBV5-1 with TRBJ1-5, with D unclear. Trimming cost V 4 bases and J 2 bases, with 16 bases left between them. The germline V gene has CDR1 SGHRS and CDR2 YFSETQ. The CDR3 runs 16 residues.